This T cell receptor (beta chain) was sequenced during a study of blood T cell repertoires in COVID-19. V lost 5 bases and J lost 0, with 11 bases in between. Germline-derived CDR1 and CDR2 are MGHDK and SYGVNS. This CDR3 region has 15 residues. In the original processing: Researchers report that nucleated cell counts were estimated from reference gene primer amplification. The assay was immunoSEQ multiplex PCR, and TCRdb's table has in-frame clones only and misses some. V and J calls and clone size are those listed in that table; D and trimming were worked out from the DNA. The repertoire consists of roughly 160,000 clones, with around four fifths occurring once and the leading ten covering roughly 19%.

The source is a woman in her 70s who had recovered from COVID-19. This rearrangement joins TRBV25-1 to TRBJ2-1; D gene unclear. The sequencing input was peripheral blood. Written as DNA, the CDR3 is TGTGCCAGCAGTCGCCACGCCAGCTCCTACAATGAGCAGTTCTTC. Translated: CASSRHASSYNEQFF.